Below, 24 T cell receptor beta chains from the same sample are listed, as sequenced in a study of identical twins. TCRdb used MiXCR to reprocess the 5' RACE reads, holding one entry per CDR3 protein. This sample has more than 400,000 distinct CDR3 sequences; about 15% occur once, and the top ten carry 0.44%. The data also belong to a second study, concerning yellow fever vaccine responses in identical twins.

Material: CD4+ T cells sorted from blood. The origin of the receptors is a woman between 18 and 29 years old in good health.

This clonotype was counted between two and nine times. V gene TRBV12-3 or TRBV12-4 combines with J gene TRBJ2-7; 9 bases are a match to TRBD2. J was trimmed by 4 bases and V by 3 bases; bases with no gene match: 1. The CDR3 contains 13 residues. CDR3 nucleotide sequence: TGTGCCAGCAGTTTTGGACTAGCGTACGAGCAGTACTTC. This encodes CASSFGLAYEQYF.

In this sample, this clonotype turned up once. The chain joins TRBV7-2 to TRBJ2-1; possible D gene TRBD1, 5 bases. The germline CDR1 and CDR2 sequences are SGHTA and FQGNSA. This CDR3 contains 16 residues. Deletions cut 1 base from V and 11 bases from J, with 21 bases between. As DNA, the CDR3 is TGTGCCAGCAGCTTAGGGTCATCTGCGGCTCAGGGTCAGCAGTTCTTC. This translates into CASSLGSSAAQGQQFF.

The chain employs TRBV27 and TRBJ1-5; the D gene is possibly TRBD1 (5 bases). Trimming took 3 bases from V and 1 from J, leaving 13 bases between them. The germline gives CDR1 MNHEY, CDR2 SMNVEV (reference sequence). The length of the CDR3 is 16 residues. The CDR3 sequence: CASSFYGGGSNQPQHF. For the CDR3, the DNA is TGTGCCAGCAGTTTTTATGGGGGGGGAAGCAATCAGCCCCAGCATTTT.

There are a few counts of this clonotype. The V call is TRBV5-1, the J call TRBJ2-5, with 11 bases lining up with TRBD2. CDR1 and CDR2 (germline): SGHRS, YFSETQ. This CDR3 contains 19 residues. V was clipped by 0 bases and J by 1 base; unmatched bases: 11. The CDR3 coding sequence is TGCGCCAGCAGCTTGGCCAAGTTGAGTAGCGGGGGGGTCCAAGAGACCCAGTACTTC. Translation gives CASSLAKLSSGGVQETQYF.

The chain combines TRBV12-3 or TRBV12-4 with TRBJ2-6; TRBD1 aligns across 10 bases. V trimming: 5 bases; J trimming: 2 bases; junction bases outside the gene matches: 3. This CDR3 is 16 amino acids long. CDR3: CASSRGTGAGANVLTF. The CDR3 DNA reads as TGTGCCAGCAGTCGGGGGACAGGGGCTGGGGCCAACGTCCTGACTTTC.

This clonotype was observed a few times. The chain links TRBV29-1 to TRBJ2-1, with D tentatively TRBD2 (5 bases). V lost 4 bases and J 7 bases, leaving 35 bases between the germline ends. The CDR3 length is 20 residues. Per the germline V gene, CDR1 is SQVTM and CDR2 is ANQGSEA. CDR3 nucleotide sequence: TGCAGCGTTGTTGGACCGAACGCGGCCTCCATCCGAGGGCGCTCAAATGAGCAGTTCTTC. This codes for CSVVGPNAASIRGRSNEQFF.

This chain connects TRBV5-1 to TRBJ2-5; TRBD2 matches at 10 bases. Germline-derived CDR1 and CDR2 are SGHRS and YFSETQ. This CDR3 has 16 amino acids. With V trimmed by 4 bases and J by 6 bases, 12 bases remained unmatched. In DNA, the CDR3 is TGCGCCAGCAGCCCATTTCTTAGCGGGAGGTCACAGACCCAGTACTTC. Translation: CASSPFLSGRSQTQYF. The full variable domain, rest sourced from reference TRBV5-1 and TRBJ2-5, is KAGVTQTPRYLIKTRGQQVTLSCSPISGHRSVSWYQQTPGQGLQFLFEYFSETQRNKGNFPGRFSGRQFSNSRSEMNVSTLELGDSALYLCASSPFLSGRSQTQYFGPGTRLLVL.

This clonotype has just a few counts. The rearrangement uses TRBV12-3 or TRBV12-4 and TRBJ1-2; possible D gene TRBD1, 5 bases. Trimming took off 4 bases at V and 0 bases at J, with 18 bases between the two ends. The CDR3 runs 17 residues. The CDR3 sequence is CASSSGTTLAANYGYTF. CDR3 coding DNA: TGTGCCAGCAGTTCCGGGACTACTCTCGCTGCTAACTATGGCTACACCTTC.

This clonotype was counted only a few times. J is TRBJ2-6 and V is TRBV6-2 or TRBV6-3; D might be TRBD2 (5 bases). This CDR3 has 14 amino acids. Germline V lookup: CDR1 MNHEY, CDR2 SVGEGT. With 5 bases removed from V and 3 bases from J, the gap between germline ends came to 8 bases. In nucleotides, the CDR3 is TGTGCCAGCAGTCGAGAGGGTGGGGCCAACGTCCTGACTTTC. The encoded protein is CASSREGGANVLTF.

This chain links TRBV5-1 with TRBJ2-3; 9 positions match TRBD2. The V segment lost 0 bases and the J segment 8 bases; nucleotides outside the gene matches: 10. The length of the CDR3 is 16 residues. The germline CDR1 and CDR2 sequences are SGHRS and YFSETQ. This CDR3 is CASSLAASGVLGTQYF. DNA of the CDR3: TGCGCCAGCAGCTTGGCCGCTAGCGGGGTCCTTGGTACGCAGTATTTT.

The chain links TRBV3-1 to TRBJ1-4; 10 bases agree with TRBD1. Germline V gives CDR1 LGHDT, CDR2 YNNKEL (reference sequence). CDR3 length: 15 amino acids. The V segment lost 4 bases and the J segment 6 bases; nucleotides outside the gene matches: 5. CDR3 sequence: CASSRRQGADEKLFF. In DNA form, the CDR3 reads TGTGCCAGCAGCCGAAGACAGGGGGCGGATGAAAAACTGTTTTTT.

The sample holds a few counts of this clonotype. V is TRBV5-5 and J is TRBJ1-1; D gene unclear. Germline V CDR1 and CDR2: SGHKS, YYEKEE (reference sequence). The CDR3 runs to 13 residues. Deletions cut 5 bases from V and 3 bases from J, with 11 bases between. CDR3 nucleotides: TGTGCCAGCAGTTCATTTGGAGACACTGAAGCTTTCTTT. It encodes CASSSFGDTEAFF.

This clonotype came up a few times. This chain uses TRBV28 with TRBJ2-7; 8 bases map to TRBD1. With 5 bases clipped from V and 1 base from J, the junction kept 7 bases outside the gene matches. Germline V gives CDR1 MDHEN, CDR2 SYDVKM. This CDR3 contains 15 residues. The CDR3 is CASSAGTGASYEQYV. The DNA for the CDR3 is TGTGCCAGCAGTGCCGGGACAGGCGCATCCTACGAGCAGTACGTC.

The V and J genes are TRBV6-2 or TRBV6-3 and TRBJ2-6; D remains ambiguous. The CDR3 length is 15 residues. Germline-derived CDR1 and CDR2 are MNHEY and SVGEGT. V shed 7 bases and J shed 0 bases, with 10 bases lying between them. In nucleotides, the CDR3 is TGTGCCAGCAATCTAGACGCCTCTGGGGCCAACGTCCTGACTTTC. Translating gives CASNLDASGANVLTF.

This clonotype showed up just a few times. The V and J genes are TRBV7-3 and TRBJ2-2, with a tentative D call TRBD2 (5 bases). The CDR3 loop spans 17 amino acids. Trimming took 8 bases from V and 5 from J, leaving 24 bases between them. Germline CDR1 SGHTA, CDR2 FQGTGA. CDR3: CASHSLIGRKVTGELFF. The CDR3 DNA is TGTGCCAGCCACAGCTTAATAGGGAGAAAGGTTACCGGGGAGCTGTTTTTT.

This clonotype was counted only a few times. The rearrangement links TRBV5-1 to TRBJ2-1; 9 bases agree with TRBD1. The CDR3 has 15 amino acids. Germline CDR1 reads SGHRS; CDR2 reads YFSETQ. The V segment lost 0 bases and the J segment 7 bases; nucleotides outside the gene matches: 5. CDR3 sequence reads: CASSLATGGNNEQFF. The DNA for the CDR3 is TGCGCCAGCAGCTTGGCGACAGGGGGGAATAATGAGCAGTTCTTC. Full variable domain (remainder filled in from reference TRBV5-1 and TRBJ2-1): KAGVTQTPRYLIKTRGQQVTLSCSPISGHRSVSWYQQTPGQGLQFLFEYFSETQRNKGNFPGRFSGRQFSNSRSEMNVSTLELGDSALYLCASSLATGGNNEQFFGPGTRLTVL.

At least ten counts were recorded for this clonotype. The J gene is TRBJ2-1, the V gene TRBV20-1, with 14 bases aligning to TRBD2. The germline gives CDR1 DFQATT, CDR2 SNEGSKA (reference sequence). There are 17 residues in the CDR3. After removal of 3 bases from V and 3 bases from J, the junction contained 7 bases not matched to a gene. This chain's CDR3 is CSARVTSGGANYNEQFF. CDR3 DNA: TGCAGTGCTAGGGTGACTAGCGGGGGGGCTAACTACAATGAGCAGTTCTTC.

This clonotype was detected a few times. The chain has TRBV29-1 and TRBJ2-1; no clear D gene. V lost 3 bases, J lost 4 bases, and 7 bases lay in between. Germline V CDR1 and CDR2: SQVTM, ANQGSEA. The CDR3 spans 12 residues. The CDR3, as DNA: TGCAGCGTTGATCCAAGATACAATGAGCAGTTCTTC. Its protein is CSVDPRYNEQFF.

The sample holds a few counts of this clonotype. The chain carries TRBV20-1 and TRBJ2-3, with 9 bases that match TRBD2. The CDR3 consists of 12 residues. Per germline, CDR1 DFQATT and CDR2 SNEGSKA (reference sequence). The junction had 4 bases not matched to a gene; V was cut back by 6 bases and J by 6 bases. The CDR3 nucleotides read TGCAGTGCCTATAGCGGGAGTGATACGCAGTATTTT. It translates to CSAYSGSDTQYF.

This clonotype appeared many times. The rearrangement joins TRBV5-1 to TRBJ2-2; 7 bases map to TRBD2. The CDR3 is 15 amino acids. V trimming: 3 bases; J trimming: 4 bases; junction bases outside the gene matches: 6. Germline-derived CDR1 and CDR2 are SGHRS and YFSETQ. The CDR3, as DNA: TGCGCCAGCAGCTACTGGGGAGGGGCCACCGGGGAGCTGTTTTTT. Amino acids: CASSYWGGATGELFF.

A few counts support this clonotype. J is TRBJ2-1 and V is TRBV20-1; 12 bases are shared with TRBD2. CDR1 and CDR2 from the germline V gene are DFQATT and SNEGSKA (reference sequence). V lost 2 bases to trimming and J lost 8 bases; unmatched junction nucleotides: 4. The CDR3 extends over 14 amino acids. The CDR3 nucleotides are TGCAGTGCTAGACTAGCGGGAGGGCCCGATGAGCAGTTCTTC. Translated: CSARLAGGPDEQFF.

The table lists this clonotype with a few counts. The V gene is TRBV27, the J gene TRBJ2-1; D uncertain. Trimming shortened V by 5 bases and J by 6 bases, and 17 bases separated the two germline ends. The length of the CDR3 is 15 residues. From germline, CDR1 is MNHEY and CDR2 SMNVEV (reference sequence). In DNA, the CDR3 is TGTGCCAGCAGTCTTACATATATCGGCCTCAATGAGCAGTTCTTC. It codes for CASSLTYIGLNEQFF.

V usage is TRBV20-1 and J usage is TRBJ2-3, with 9 nucleotides matching TRBD2. Germline V gene data show CDR1 as DFQATT and CDR2 as SNEGSKA (reference sequence). The ends lost 3 bases at V and 5 bases at J; junction bases unmatched: 6. This CDR3 has 14 residues. The CDR3 protein is CSASVAGERDTQYF. Here the CDR3 DNA reads TGCAGTGCTAGTGTAGCGGGAGAGCGAGATACGCAGTATTTT.

Ten or more counts support this clonotype. The V gene is TRBV5-1, the J gene TRBJ1-1; maybe TRBD1 (5 bases). The CDR3 length is 16 residues. CDR1 is SGHRS, CDR2 YFSETQ, per germline. With 3 bases removed from V and 3 bases from J, the gap between germline ends came to 18 bases. Here the CDR3 reads CASSSKTQGVDTEAFF. The CDR3, as DNA: TGCGCCAGCAGCTCGAAAACTCAGGGTGTAGACACTGAAGCTTTCTTT.